Included here is one T cell receptor (beta chain) sequence, with context. The target antigen is unknown. The source of the sample is a study of CD8 T cells in acute hepatitis C reinfection. Study in general: Sequences come from NS3-1073-specific CD8+ T cells, during acute infection and after clearance. Whole-study findings and limits: TRBV04 and TRBV06 were preferentially used in all groups, not explained by naive pool overrepresentation.

The V gene's germline CDR1 is MNHEY and CDR2 SMNVEV (reference sequence). The V end lost 6 bases, the J end lost 5 bases, and 13 bases lay between the germline ends. This CDR3 is 13 amino acids long. Assay used: immunoSEQ multiplex PCR; TCRdb lists only in-frame clones, some missing. The sample has tens of thousands of clones, approximately 90% seen once. The sample's time point: naive CD8 control sorted from an acute-time-point sample. People who inject drugs in the Montreal Hepatitis C Cohort were donors. A positive HCV RNA or antibody test following a negative test within 24 weeks defined acute primary infection.

The sequencing input was naive CD8+ T cells from PBMCs. The receptor was derived from a man aged 25 to 40 with chronic hepatitis C. The V gene is TRBV27, the J gene TRBJ1-2; D uncertain. The CDR3 spells CASRTALGYGYTF. The CDR3 nucleotides are TGTGCCAGCAGAACAGCCTTGGGGTATGGCTACACCTTC.